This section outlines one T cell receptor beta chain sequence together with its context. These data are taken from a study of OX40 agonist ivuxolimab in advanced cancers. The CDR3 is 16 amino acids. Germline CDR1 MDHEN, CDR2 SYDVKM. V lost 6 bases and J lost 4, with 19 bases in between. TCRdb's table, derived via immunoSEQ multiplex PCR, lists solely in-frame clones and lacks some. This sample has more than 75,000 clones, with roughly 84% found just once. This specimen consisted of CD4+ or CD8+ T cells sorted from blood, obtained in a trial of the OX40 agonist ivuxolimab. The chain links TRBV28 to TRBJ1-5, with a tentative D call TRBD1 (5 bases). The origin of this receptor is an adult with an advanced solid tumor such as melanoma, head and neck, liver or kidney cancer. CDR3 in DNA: TGTGCCAGCAGAAACCGGGACGGTTACGGGAATCAGCCCCAGCATTTT. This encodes CASRNRDGYGNQPQHF.